Below, 31 T cell receptor beta chains from the same sample are listed, as sequenced in a study of blood T cell repertoires in COVID-19. TCRdb's table, derived via immunoSEQ multiplex PCR, lists solely in-frame clones and lacks some. Among hundreds of thousands of clones listed, 88% were seen once. Material: PBMCs or T cells enriched from blood (not recorded which). These receptors were obtained from a woman aged 40-49 years with acute COVID-19.

V is TRBV5-1 and J is TRBJ1-4, with 8 bases that match TRBD1. Losses at the gene ends were 3 bases for V and 3 bases for J; bases not matched to a gene: 7. The CDR3 contains 16 residues. CDR1 and CDR2 (germline): SGHRS, YFSETQ. The CDR3 region has the DNA TGCGCCAGCAGCTATGGACAGGGAAGAGCTAATGAAAAACTGTTTTTT. Translating gives CASSYGQGRANEKLFF.

The gene calls are TRBV2 and TRBJ2-3; 12 positions agree with TRBD2. The CDR3 has 18 amino acids. V was pared by 6 bases and J by 0 bases, with 10 bases of the junction left unmatched. Looked up from germline, CDR1 is SNHLY and CDR2 is FYNNEI. This CDR3 reads CASRRLAGASTSTDTQYF. The CDR3 DNA reads as TGTGCCAGCAGACGACTAGCGGGGGCTAGTACTAGCACAGATACGCAGTATTTT.

The rearrangement joins TRBV4-1 to TRBJ2-7; 10 nucleotides agree with TRBD1. Germline values: CDR1 MGHRA, CDR2 YSYEKL. Trimming removed 1 base from V and 6 bases from J; junction bases left unmatched: 6. This CDR3 has 15 residues. The CDR3 DNA follows: TGCGCCAGCAGCCAAGGACAGGGGGCGCCGGGCGAGCAGTACTTC. It yields the protein CASSQGQGAPGEQYF.

In its sample, this clone was seen once. The V gene is TRBV5-4, the J gene TRBJ1-6; D gene ambiguous. With 1 base removed from V and 9 bases from J, the gap between germline ends came to 11 bases. The CDR3 spans 14 residues. Germline values: CDR1 SGHNT, CDR2 YYREEE (reference sequence). The CDR3 DNA reads TGTGCCAGCAGCTTGCGGGGAAAGGTTTCACCCCTCCACTTT. It specifies CASSLRGKVSPLHF. The full variable domain, in which reference TRBV5-4 and TRBJ1-6 provide the parts outside the CDR3, is ETGVTQSPTHLIKTRGQQVTLRCSSQSGHNTVSWYQQALGQGPQFIFQYYREEENGRGNFPPRFSGLQFPNYSSELNVNALELDDSALYLCASSLRGKVSPLHFGNGTRLTVT.

The rearrangement uses TRBV5-5 and TRBJ1-4; no clear D. The CDR3 contains 11 residues. V was shortened by 7 bases and J by 7 bases, with 8 bases between the two germline ends. Germline values: CDR1 SGHKS, CDR2 YYEKEE (reference sequence). The CDR3 DNA sequence: TGTGCCAGCTGGGCGGGTGAAAAACTGTTTTTT. It yields the protein CASWAGEKLFF.

The sample holds one count of this clone. The V gene is TRBV5-4, the J gene TRBJ1-1, with 7 bases fitting TRBD1. V lost 3 bases and J lost 3; bases outside the gene matches: 2. Per the germline V gene, CDR1 is SGHNT and CDR2 is YYREEE (reference sequence). This CDR3 has 13 amino acids. For the CDR3, the DNA is TGTGCCAGCAGCTCCGACAGGGACACTGAAGCTTTCTTT. Translation: CASSSDRDTEAFF.

This chain joins TRBV29-1 and TRBJ2-1; TRBD1 matches at 10 bases. The V gene's germline CDR1 is SQVTM and CDR2 ANQGSEA. V lost 3 bases and J lost 8; bases outside the gene matches: 7. This CDR3 has 14 amino acids. This CDR3 reads CSVERGQGQDEQFF. As DNA, the CDR3 is TGCAGCGTTGAGCGGGGACAGGGGCAGGATGAGCAGTTCTTC.

The chain is built from TRBV4-1 and TRBJ2-7, with 9 positions matching TRBD1. V lost 1 base, J lost 6 bases, and 10 bases stayed unmatched. The CDR3 length is 16 residues. Germline CDR1 reads MGHRA; CDR2 reads YSYEKL. The CDR3 DNA is TGCGCCAGCAGCCAAGTTTTAACCGGGACAGGGCTCGAGCAGTACTTC. This encodes CASSQVLTGTGLEQYF.

The chain carries TRBV29-1 and TRBJ1-1, with D perhaps matching TRBD1 (5 bases). The CDR3 contains 12 residues. Germline assignment: CDR1 SQVTM and CDR2 ANQGSEA. The V gene lost 7 bases and the J gene lost 1 base, with 10 bases spanning the gap. DNA of the CDR3: TGCAGCGCCGGGACTACGAACACTGAAGCTTTCTTT. Translating gives CSAGTTNTEAFF.

As for this clone: Other nucleotide sequences in the sample specify the same CDR3. J is TRBJ1-3 and V is TRBV30; 8 nucleotides line up with TRBD1. The ends lost 5 bases at V and 1 base at J; junction bases unmatched: 4. Germline values: CDR1 GTSNPN, CDR2 SVGIG (reference sequence). There are 14 residues in the CDR3. The CDR3 loop reads CAWGTGLSGNTIYF. Here the CDR3 DNA reads TGTGCCTGGGGGACAGGCCTTTCTGGAAACACCATATATTTT.

CDR3 residues: CAISEPDLIRGKTEAFF. CDR3 nucleotides: TGTGCCATCAGTGAGCCCGATCTTATCAGGGGAAAAACTGAAGCTTTCTTT. This chain uses TRBV10-3 with TRBJ1-1, with a weak D call TRBD1 (6 bases). Per the germline V gene, CDR1 is ENHRY and CDR2 is SYGVKD. The CDR3 spans 17 residues. The germline V and J ends were trimmed by 2 bases and 5 bases, with 21 bases remaining between them.

In DNA form, the CDR3 reads TGCGCCAGCAGCCGTTCAGGGGAATTGAACACTGAAGCTTTCTTT. Residues: CASSRSGELNTEAFF. The chain joins TRBV5-1 to TRBJ1-1; a possible D gene is TRBD1 (6 bases). Between the trimmed V and J ends, which lost 4 bases and 0 bases, there was a span of 13 bases. This CDR3 spans 15 amino acids. CDR1 SGHRS and CDR2 YFSETQ come from the germline V gene.

The chain employs TRBV4-1 and TRBJ1-2, with D maybe TRBD1 (5 bases). Germline lookup yields CDR1 MGHRA and CDR2 YSYEKL. Deletions cut 1 base from V and 4 bases from J, with 10 bases between. This CDR3 is built from 14 residues. CDR3 sequence reads: CASSQAGWSYGYTF. In DNA, the CDR3 is TGCGCCAGCAGCCAAGCAGGGTGGTCCTATGGCTACACCTTC.

The V gene is TRBV9, the J gene TRBJ2-3; 9 nucleotides align to TRBD2. Germline V gives CDR1 SGDLS, CDR2 YYNGEE. Germline trimming cut 0 bases from V and 0 bases from J; bases unmatched to any gene: 2. The CDR3 loop spans 16 amino acids. CDR3 sequence: CASSVGGGDSTDTQYF. As DNA, the CDR3 is TGTGCCAGCAGCGTAGGCGGGGGGGATAGCACAGATACGCAGTATTTT.

The chain is built from TRBV9 and TRBJ1-2; 7 positions match TRBD1. CDR1 and CDR2 (germline): SGDLS, YYNGEE. CDR3 length equals 14 residues. Losses at the gene ends were 3 bases for V and 7 bases for J; bases not matched to a gene: 9. The CDR3 coding sequence is TGTGCCAGCAGCGCCGGGACAGTCAAGGTTGGCTACACCTTC. As protein: CASSAGTVKVGYTF.

The chain is built from TRBV5-1 and TRBJ1-2, with D possibly TRBD1 on 5 matching bases. Trimming left V 2 bases short and J 8 bases short, with 10 bases between. Germline V CDR1 and CDR2: SGHRS, YFSETQ. The CDR3 contains 12 residues. The chain's CDR3 is CASSFVGVGYTF. The CDR3 DNA follows: TGCGCCAGCAGCTTTGTAGGGGTAGGCTACACCTTC.

The chain links TRBV10-3 to TRBJ2-2, with 10 nucleotides matching TRBD1. CDR3 length: 15 residues. The V gene end was trimmed by 11 bases and the J gene end by 3 bases; junction bases not matched to a gene: 9. Germline values: CDR1 ENHRY, CDR2 SYGVKD. The CDR3 is CAVGPGTGDTGELFF. In nucleotides, the CDR3 is TGTGCCGTCGGTCCCGGGACAGGGGACACCGGGGAGCTGTTTTTT.

V usage is TRBV7-2 and J usage is TRBJ2-2; a weak D match, TRBD2 (6 bases). The germline V gene encodes CDR1 SGHTA and CDR2 FQGNSA. Between the trimmed V and J ends, which lost 8 bases and 4 bases, there was a span of 17 bases. This CDR3 region has 15 residues. CDR3 DNA: TGTGCCAGCCCGAGGAGGGGACGAGCCACCGGGGAGCTGTTTTTT. Translation: CASPRRGRATGELFF.

V usage is TRBV2 and J usage is TRBJ2-5, with 7 nucleotides matching TRBD2. The CDR3 extends over 15 amino acids. V trimming: 3 bases; J trimming: 2 bases; junction bases outside the gene matches: 6. Germline CDR1 SNHLY, CDR2 FYNNEI. CDR3 DNA sequence: TGTGCCAGCAGTGATGGGGGGGGAAGGCAAGAGACCCAGTACTTC. Translated: CASSDGGGRQETQYF.

The chain couples TRBV7-6 to TRBJ2-3; D is undetermined. Germline V CDR1 and CDR2: SGHVS, FNYEAQ. The CDR3 spans 15 residues. With 2 bases removed from V and 2 bases from J, the gap between germline ends came to 11 bases. This chain's CDR3 is CASSLFLGSTDTQYF. DNA for the CDR3: TGTGCCAGCAGCTTATTTCTAGGATCCACAGATACGCAGTATTTT.

CDR3 sequence (DNA): TGCAGCGTGGAAAGGGACAGGGGAAAACTGTTTTTT. This codes for CSVERDRGKLFF. J is TRBJ1-4 and V is TRBV29-1; 10 nucleotides line up with TRBD1. The germline CDR1 and CDR2 sequences are SQVTM and ANQGSEA. The CDR3 has 12 residues. V shed 6 bases, J shed 10 bases, and the junction held 5 bases outside the gene matches.

V and J are TRBV6-6 and TRBJ1-6; D gene uncertain. V shed 2 bases and J shed 8 bases, with 10 bases lying between them. The germline CDR1 and CDR2 sequences are MNHNY and SVGAGI (reference sequence). The CDR3 runs 14 residues. CDR3 DNA: TGTGCCAGCAGTTACCAGCAGACTCATTCACCCCTCCACTTT. It encodes CASSYQQTHSPLHF.

V usage is TRBV4-1 and J usage is TRBJ2-5, with D hard to call. Germline CDR1 reads MGHRA; CDR2 reads YSYEKL. This CDR3 has 14 amino acids. Trimming removed 0 bases at V and 4 bases at J, with 9 bases between. CDR3 in amino acids: CASSQDWLGETQYF. In nucleotides, the CDR3 is TGCGCCAGCAGCCAAGATTGGCTTGGAGAGACCCAGTACTTC.

The genes are TRBV5-1 and TRBJ1-6, with 7 nucleotides matching TRBD1. The germline V gene encodes CDR1 SGHRS and CDR2 YFSETQ. V was clipped by 3 bases and J by 6 bases; unmatched bases: 12. The length of the CDR3 is 17 residues. For the CDR3, the DNA is TGCGCCAGCAGCTCGGGACCAAGGGACAGTCCTAATTCACCCCTCCACTTT. Translating gives CASSSGPRDSPNSPLHF. The full variable domain, its missing parts supplied by reference TRBV5-1 and TRBJ1-6, is KAGVTQTPRYLIKTRGQQVTLSCSPISGHRSVSWYQQTPGQGLQFLFEYFSETQRNKGNFPGRFSGRQFSNSRSEMNVSTLELGDSALYLCASSSGPRDSPNSPLHFGNGTRLTVT.

V and J are TRBV11-3 and TRBJ2-1; TRBD2 agrees at 14 bases. CDR1 and CDR2 (germline): SGHNT, YENEEA. Unmatched junction bases numbered 6, after V lost 3 bases and J lost 11 bases. There are 15 residues in the CDR3. This chain's CDR3 is CASSFSTSGGEKQFF. The CDR3 DNA is TGTGCCAGCAGCTTCTCGACTAGCGGGGGGGAAAAGCAGTTCTTC.

As DNA, the CDR3 is TGCAGCGCCCAGGGAGGGGCAACTAATGAAAAACTGTTTTTT. Translated: CSAQGGATNEKLFF. V gene TRBV29-1 combines with J gene TRBJ1-4; D might be TRBD1 (5 bases). Germline CDR1 is SQVTM and CDR2 is ANQGSEA. The CDR3 extends over 14 amino acids. Trimming took 7 bases from V and 0 from J, leaving 12 bases between them.

This clone was counted once. The rearrangement links TRBV18 to TRBJ2-2; no firm D call. This CDR3 has 14 amino acids. V lost 2 bases and J 4 bases, leaving 8 bases between the germline ends. Germline V gene lookup returns CDR1 KGHSH and CDR2 LQKENI. The DNA of the CDR3 is TGTGCCAGCTCACCAAGCTCTGTCACCGGGGAGCTGTTTTTT. It specifies CASSPSSVTGELFF.

The sample holds a few counts of this clone. The chain employs TRBV13 and TRBJ2-7; D is possibly TRBD1 (5 bases). CDR3 length: 15 residues. V was trimmed by 4 bases and J by 2 bases, leaving 15 bases between them. Germline loops: CDR1 PRHDT, CDR2 FYEKMQ (reference sequence). Written as DNA, the CDR3 is TGTGCCAGCAGCTCCAGGGCTGTTGTTGCCTACGAGCAGTACTTC. Protein sequence: CASSSRAVVAYEQYF. Full variable domain (rest looked up from reference TRBV13 and TRBJ2-7): AAGVIQSPRHLIKEKRETATLKCYPIPRHDTVYWYQQGPGQDPQFLISFYEKMQSDKGSIPDRFSAQQFSDYHSELNMSSLELGDSALYFCASSSRAVVAYEQYFGPGTRLTVT.

The J gene is TRBJ2-7, the V gene TRBV7-9; a possible D gene is TRBD2 (5 bases). V lost 0 bases and J 0 bases, leaving 18 bases between the germline ends. The CDR3 is made up of 18 amino acids. Germline loops: CDR1 SEHNR, CDR2 FQNEAQ (reference sequence). The CDR3 nucleotides read TGTGCCAGCAGCTTAGCGCTTTCGGAGCGGACGAGCTCCTACGAGCAGTACTTC. This translates into CASSLALSERTSSYEQYF.

This clone occurred a few times. CDR3 loop: CASTSNTEAFF. As DNA, the CDR3 is TGTGCCAGCACCTCGAACACTGAAGCTTTCTTT. This chain joins TRBV9 and TRBJ1-1; no clear D. Germline V gene lookup returns CDR1 SGDLS and CDR2 YYNGEE. The V and J ends lost 6 bases and 1 base respectively, with 4 bases between them. There are 11 residues in the CDR3.

Comments on this clone: Distinct nucleotide sequences in the sample also encode this CDR3. This chain links TRBV4-1 with TRBJ1-2; 7 bases line up with TRBD1. The length of the CDR3 is 14 residues. Germline V lookup: CDR1 MGHRA, CDR2 YSYEKL. Germline trimming cut 1 base from V and 3 bases from J; bases unmatched to any gene: 2. The CDR3 nucleotides are TGCGCCAGCAGCCAAGGCAGGGGGTACTATGGCTACACCTTC. Protein product: CASSQGRGYYGYTF.